These T cell receptor beta chains were read from a single sample in a study of T cells after yellow fever vaccination. MiXCR, run by TCRdb on the 5' RACE reads, gives a single entry per CDR3 protein. The table lists approximately 93,000 distinct CDR3 sequences, around 5.8% of them singletons, with roughly 41% in the top ten. The material sequenced was CD8+ T cells sorted from PBMCs, taken 10 days after the yellow fever booster vaccination. Receptor source: a man younger than 35 who received the YFV17D yellow fever vaccine. Each CDR3 is given with its conserved first and last residue. D genes are given only for firm matches.

TRBD1 | 17 | TRBV27 | CASSSTGTGGYGYGYTF
. | 13 | TRBV30 | CAWSVYGHTEAFF
. | 15 | TRBV7-9 | CASSLGRVGTYEQYF
TRBD1 | 16 | TRBV4-1 | CASSQAGTGGPGELFF
. | 13 | TRBV7-9 | CASSLALVDTQYF
. | 12 | TRBV29-1 | CSVEDNTDTQYF
. | 12 | TRBV12-3/TRBV12-4 | CASTTGKHGYTF
TRBD2 | 15 | TRBV4-1 | CASSHGTSGGLEQFF
. | 18 | TRBV4-1 | CASSPASPGTSRPNEQFF
. | 16 | TRBV11-2 | CASSPRGSSYNSPLHF